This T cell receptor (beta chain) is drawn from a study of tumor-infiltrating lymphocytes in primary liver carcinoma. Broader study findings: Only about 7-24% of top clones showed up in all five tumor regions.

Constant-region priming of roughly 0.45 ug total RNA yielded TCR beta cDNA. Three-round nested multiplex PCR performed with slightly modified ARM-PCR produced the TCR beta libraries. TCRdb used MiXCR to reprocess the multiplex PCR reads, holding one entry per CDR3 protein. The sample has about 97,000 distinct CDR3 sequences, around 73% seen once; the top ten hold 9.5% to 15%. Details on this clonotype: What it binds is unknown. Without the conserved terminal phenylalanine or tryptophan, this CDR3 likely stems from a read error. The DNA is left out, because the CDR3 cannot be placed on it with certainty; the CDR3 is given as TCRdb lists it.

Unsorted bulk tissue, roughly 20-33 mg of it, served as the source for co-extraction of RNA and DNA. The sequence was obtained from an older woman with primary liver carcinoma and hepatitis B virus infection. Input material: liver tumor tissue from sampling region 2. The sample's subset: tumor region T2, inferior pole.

CDR3 loop: CSVEGQGYEQYL. The rearrangement joins TRBV29-1 to TRBJ2-7. Both ends counted, the CDR3 spans 12 residues. The germline gives CDR1 SQVTM, CDR2 ANQGSEA.